The 18 T cell receptor beta chains reported below all come from one sample, sequenced in a study of blood T cell repertoires in COVID-19. Some clones are missing from TCRdb's copy, which holds only in-frame ones; the method was immunoSEQ multiplex PCR. This sample has around 52,000 clones, with around nine tenths found just once. Sequencing was performed on peripheral blood. These receptor sequences come from a woman of 80 years or more with acute or convalescent COVID-19.

The gene calls are TRBV18 and TRBJ2-3; 8 bases are a match to TRBD1. The CDR3 totals 14 residues. Germline CDR1 reads KGHSH; CDR2 reads LQKENI. Trimming removed 3 bases from V and 4 bases from J; junction bases left unmatched: 3. CDR3 sequence (DNA): TGTGCCAGCTCACCCGGACAGGGCGCAGATACGCAGTATTTT. Residues: CASSPGQGADTQYF.

The chain couples TRBV19 to TRBJ2-7; D is perhaps TRBD1 (6 bases). V lost 6 bases and J 7 bases, leaving 16 bases between the germline ends. Per the germline V gene, CDR1 is LNHDA and CDR2 is SQIVND (reference sequence). CDR3 length equals 13 residues. In DNA form, the CDR3 reads TGTGCCAGTAGCCCCAACCGGGGACAAGAGCAGTACGTC. Protein product: CASSPNRGQEQYV.

V and J are TRBV3-1 (or the pseudogene TRBV3-2) and TRBJ2-1; D is perhaps TRBD2 (6 bases). CDR3 length: 15 residues. Germline values: CDR1 LGHDT, CDR2 YNNKEL (reference sequence). With 1 base removed from V and 4 bases from J, the gap between germline ends came to 11 bases. The CDR3 region is CASSQARDGYNEQFF. The CDR3 region has the DNA TGTGCCAGCAGCCAAGCGCGGGACGGTTACAATGAGCAGTTCTTC.

The chain uses TRBV3-1 (or the pseudogene TRBV3-2) and TRBJ2-1; 11 nucleotides match TRBD2. The CDR3 length is 17 residues. CDR1 and CDR2 from the germline V gene are LGHDT and YNNKEL (reference sequence). Trimming cost V 4 bases and J 0 bases; bases outside gene matches: 5. This CDR3 is CASSRRLAGSSYNEQFF. The CDR3, as DNA: TGTGCCAGCAGCCGAAGACTAGCGGGGAGCTCCTACAATGAGCAGTTCTTC.

This chain uses TRBV2 with TRBJ1-2; weak D call: TRBD1 (6 bases). Trimming took off 5 bases at V and 14 bases at J, with 12 bases between the two ends. CDR3 size: 10 residues. CDR1 SNHLY and CDR2 FYNNEI come from the germline V gene. CDR3 region: CASSLNRVTF. DNA for the CDR3: TGTGCCAGCAGTTTAAACAGGGTAACCTTC.

This clone was seen a single time. The J gene is TRBJ2-3, the V gene TRBV30, with D perhaps TRBD1 (6 bases). The CDR3 has 16 residues. CDR1 and CDR2 from the germline V gene are GTSNPN and SVGIG (reference sequence). Trimming removed 1 base from V and 3 bases from J, with 17 bases in between. CDR3 nucleotide sequence: TGTGCCTGGAGTGGGGGAACAGGGAAAATAACAGATACGCAGTATTTT. Protein product: CAWSGGTGKITDTQYF.

The genes are TRBV7-9 and TRBJ2-1, with 12 bases matching TRBD2. The junction had 15 bases not matched to a gene; V was cut back by 2 bases and J by 10 bases. CDR3 length: 18 amino acids. Germline V CDR1 and CDR2: SEHNR, FQNEAQ (reference sequence). CDR3 in amino acids: CASSLRTSGVADRHEQFF. The CDR3 nucleotides read TGTGCCAGCAGCTTACGGACTAGCGGGGTTGCTGACAGACACGAGCAGTTCTTC. The variable domain in full, completed from reference TRBV7-9 and TRBJ2-1, reads DTGVSQNPRHKITKRGQNVTFRCDPISEHNRLYWYRQTLGQGPEFLTYFQNEAQLEKSRLLSDRFSAERPKGSFSTLEIQRTEQGDSAMYLCASSLRTSGVADRHEQFFGPGTRLTVL.

V gene TRBV29-1 combines with J gene TRBJ1-3; 7 bases line up with TRBD1. The length of the CDR3 is 13 residues. V lost 7 bases and J lost 2; bases outside the gene matches: 5. From germline, CDR1 is SQVTM and CDR2 ANQGSEA. The CDR3 nucleotides are TGCAGCGCCGATACAGGGGCTGGAAACACCATATATTTT. Protein: CSADTGAGNTIYF. The entire variable domain, with the rest obtained from reference TRBV29-1 and TRBJ1-3, is as follows: SAVISQKPSRDICQRGTSLTIQCQVDSQVTMMFWYRQQPGQSLTLIATANQGSEATYESGFVIDKFPISRPNLTFSTLTVSNMSPEDSSIYLCSADTGAGNTIYFGEGSWLTVV.

For the CDR3, the DNA is TGTGCCAGCTCTTGGGGGCCGGGCACCGGGGAGCTGTTTTTT. Its translation is CASSWGPGTGELFF. The chain is built from TRBV18 and TRBJ2-2, with D possibly being TRBD1 (6 bases). The germline V gene has CDR1 KGHSH and CDR2 LQKENI. V was shortened by 6 bases and J by 4 bases, with 12 bases between the two germline ends. The CDR3 is 14 amino acids.

The genes are TRBV5-1 and TRBJ1-4, with D maybe TRBD1 (5 bases). The CDR3 has 15 amino acids. Deletions cut 1 base from V and 0 bases from J, with 7 bases between. From germline, CDR1 is SGHRS and CDR2 YFSETQ. CDR3 bases: TGCGCCAGCAGCTTGCAGGGTGCAACTAATGAAAAACTGTTTTTT. Translating gives CASSLQGATNEKLFF.

This clone has only one observation. The rearrangement links TRBV5-4 to TRBJ2-7; 8 bases fit TRBD2. The length of the CDR3 is 15 residues. Germline V gives CDR1 SGHNT, CDR2 YYREEE (reference sequence). After removal of 0 bases from V and 2 bases from J, the junction contained 4 bases not matched to a gene. CDR3 residues: CASSLVGSGTYEQYV. The CDR3 coding sequence is TGTGCCAGCAGCTTGGTTGGTAGCGGGACCTACGAGCAGTACGTC.

The chain employs TRBV6-6 and TRBJ1-1; TRBD1 matches 9 bases. The CDR3 covers 15 residues. V lost 6 bases and J lost 3; bases outside the gene matches: 8. From germline, CDR1 is MNHNY and CDR2 SVGAGI (reference sequence). Here the CDR3 reads CASRGIRDRDTEAFF. The CDR3 coding sequence is TGTGCCAGCAGGGGAATCCGGGACAGGGACACTGAAGCTTTCTTT.

This chain connects TRBV5-1 to TRBJ1-6, with 7 bases that match TRBD1. The CDR3 is 15 amino acids. With V trimmed by 0 bases and J by 10 bases, 7 bases remained unmatched. Per germline, CDR1 SGHRS and CDR2 YFSETQ. DNA of the CDR3: TGCGCCAGCAGCTTGGGACAGGGTGTCAGCTCACCCCTCCACTTT. Translated, it gives CASSLGQGVSSPLHF.

The chain uses TRBV2 and TRBJ2-3; TRBD2 aligns across 10 bases. Germline V lookup: CDR1 SNHLY, CDR2 FYNNEI. There are 17 residues in the CDR3. V was clipped by 0 bases and J by 1 base; unmatched bases: 4. The CDR3 loop reads CASSEATLAGGTDTQYF. The CDR3 nucleotides are TGTGCCAGCAGTGAAGCGACCCTAGCGGGGGGCACAGATACGCAGTATTTT. Together with reference TRBV2 and TRBJ2-3, the CDR3 gives the full variable domain: EPEVTQTPSHQVTQMGQEVILRCVPISNHLYFYWYRQILGQKVEFLVSFYNNEISEKSEIFDDQFSVERPDGSNFTLKIRSTKLEDSAMYFCASSEATLAGGTDTQYFGPGTRLTVL.

The J gene is TRBJ2-1, the V gene TRBV28; possible D gene TRBD1, 6 bases. Per germline, CDR1 MDHEN and CDR2 SYDVKM. This CDR3 comprises 15 residues. Trimming cost V 5 bases and J 6 bases, with 17 bases left between them. CDR3 coding DNA: TGTGCCAGCAGTCCTCCCCGACAGGTCACCAATGAGCAGTTCTTC. Residues: CASSPPRQVTNEQFF.

V gene TRBV5-1 combines with J gene TRBJ2-3; tentative D call: TRBD1 (5 bases). Trimming took off 0 bases at V and 2 bases at J, with 13 bases between the two ends. This CDR3 region has 16 residues. CDR1 SGHRS and CDR2 YFSETQ come from the germline V gene. CDR3 amino acids: CASSLGGAIATDTQYF. The CDR3 DNA is TGCGCCAGCAGCTTGGGTGGGGCCATAGCCACAGATACGCAGTATTTT.

This chain links TRBV6-6 with TRBJ1-1; D gene uncertain. The CDR3 sequence is 12 residues long. Germline V gives CDR1 MNHNY, CDR2 SVGAGI (reference sequence). The ends were cut back, 4 bases at V and 5 bases at J, with 8 bases in the middle. The CDR3 reads CASSSARTEAFF. CDR3 nucleotides: TGTGCCAGCAGTTCGGCCAGGACTGAAGCTTTCTTT.

The J gene is TRBJ2-3, the V gene TRBV14, with 9 bases lining up with TRBD1. CDR3 size: 16 residues. The V gene's germline CDR1 is SGHDN and CDR2 FVKESK. Unmatched junction bases numbered 9, after V lost 5 bases and J lost 3 bases. The CDR3 DNA reads TGTGCCAGCAGCTTGATGGGGACAGGGTCGACAGATACGCAGTATTTT. It translates to CASSLMGTGSTDTQYF.